Presented here are 19 T cell receptor beta chains from one specimen sequenced in a study of blood T cells in healthy people across ages. The use of a sample-barcoded 5' primer and a J-beta primer mix characterized a second PCR of 7 to 11 cycles. TCRdb re-derived calls from the 5' RACE reads in MiXCR, one entry per CDR3 protein. Here the sample spans about 730,000 distinct CDR3 sequences, 40% to 45% being singletons. Sample: blood. The receptors shown here come from a woman aged 55-69 years in good health.

This clonotype was seen only a few times. This chain joins TRBV20-1 and TRBJ1-6; 7 bases map to TRBD1. Germline trimming cut 7 bases from V and 7 bases from J; bases unmatched to any gene: 4. The CDR3 is 12 residues long. CDR1 is DFQATT, CDR2 SNEGSKA, per germline (reference sequence). The CDR3 sequence: CSVRGGNSPLHF. CDR3 bases: TGCAGTGTCAGGGGGGGAAATTCACCCCTCCACTTT.

This clonotype has a handful of counts. The chain is built from TRBV27 and TRBJ2-5; 10 nucleotides agree with TRBD2. The germline CDR1 and CDR2 sequences are MNHEY and SMNVEV (reference sequence). Trimming cost V 2 bases and J 4 bases; bases outside gene matches: 13. The CDR3 is 18 residues long. The CDR3 is CASSLVPSGGPGRETQYF. In DNA, the CDR3 is TGTGCCAGCAGTTTAGTTCCTAGCGGGGGCCCCGGTCGAGAGACCCAGTACTTC.

The chain has TRBV7-3 and TRBJ2-6; no reliable D call. The CDR3 is 17 residues long. V was cut by 5 bases and J by 1 base, with 15 bases left in between. In germline, CDR1 is SGHTA, CDR2 FQGTGA. CDR3 sequence (DNA): TGTGCCAGCAGCCAAGAACTTCAACGATCTGGGGCCAACGTCCTGACTTTC. It yields the protein CASSQELQRSGANVLTF.

This clonotype occurred many times. The chain has TRBV6-2 or TRBV6-3 and TRBJ1-2; D gene unclear. The germline V gene has CDR1 MNHEY and CDR2 SVGEGT. This CDR3 contains 12 residues. Trimming shortened V by 4 bases and J by 8 bases, and 11 bases separated the two germline ends. The CDR3 DNA reads as TGTGCCAGCAGTTTAGACGTCGGGGGCTACACCTTC. Protein product: CASSLDVGGYTF.

There are a few counts of this clonotype. J is TRBJ2-5 and V is TRBV5-1; no clear D. Trimming removed 5 bases from V and 1 base from J, with 15 bases in between. This CDR3 is 15 amino acids long. Germline V gene data show CDR1 as SGHRS and CDR2 as YFSETQ. CDR3 bases: TGCGCCAGCAGTTCGCTTGGTGCCGGCCAAGAGACCCAGTACTTC. Its translation is CASSSLGAGQETQYF.

This clonotype was seen just once. A much larger clone lies a single base off, so this may be a read error. This chain links TRBV7-2 with TRBJ2-3; TRBD2 matches 15 bases. This CDR3 comprises 16 residues. V shed 4 bases and J 5 bases; nucleotides not matched to a gene: 4. The germline CDR1 and CDR2 sequences are SGHTA and FQGNSA. The CDR3 region has the DNA TGTGCCAGCAGCTACGGACTAGCGGGGGGGAGAGATACGCAGTATTTT. This sequence encodes CASSYGLAGGRDTQYF.

This clonotype was counted a few times. The chain is built from TRBV5-1 and TRBJ2-7, with D perhaps matching TRBD1 or TRBD2 (5 bases each). The germline gives CDR1 SGHRS, CDR2 YFSETQ. V lost 4 bases and J 7 bases, leaving 21 bases between the germline ends. The CDR3 is 15 amino acids. This CDR3 is CASSPDGTSYNEQYF. CDR3 coding DNA: TGCGCCAGCAGCCCTGACGGGACCAGCTACAATGAGCAGTACTTC.

As concerns this clonotype: Given a much more abundant clone one base away, this may be a read error. The rearrangement uses TRBV29-1 and TRBJ2-1, with 12 bases aligning to TRBD2. V lost 3 bases to trimming and J lost 0 bases; unmatched junction nucleotides: 6. CDR1 is SQVTM, CDR2 ANQGSEA, per germline. CDR3 size: 17 residues. The CDR3, as DNA: TGCAGCGTTGACGGAGCTAGCGGGAGGGTCTCCTACAATGAGCAGTTCTTC. Its protein is CSVDGASGRVSYNEQFF.

This clonotype was detected only a few times. The rearrangement links TRBV5-1 to TRBJ1-2, with 7 bases that match TRBD1. This CDR3 is built from 14 residues. V trimming: 3 bases; J trimming: 6 bases; junction bases outside the gene matches: 8. Germline V gives CDR1 SGHRS, CDR2 YFSETQ. This CDR3 reads CASSSQGQENGYTF. The CDR3 DNA sequence: TGCGCCAGCAGCTCTCAAGGACAGGAGAATGGCTACACCTTC.

The chain joins TRBV27 to TRBJ2-7, with 7 bases lining up with TRBD1. CDR1 and CDR2 from the germline V gene are MNHEY and SMNVEV (reference sequence). After removal of 5 bases from V and 7 bases from J, the junction contained 14 bases not matched to a gene. This CDR3 has 15 amino acids. This CDR3 reads CASSPRTGPSTEQYF. The CDR3 bases are TGTGCCAGCAGTCCTCGGACAGGACCTAGTACGGAGCAGTACTTC.

The chain carries TRBV20-1 and TRBJ2-3; 9 bases are a match to TRBD2. The V gene end was trimmed by 0 bases and the J gene end by 4 bases; junction bases not matched to a gene: 8. Germline V gene sequence: CDR1 DFQATT, CDR2 SNEGSKA (reference sequence). The CDR3 is made up of 16 amino acids. This CDR3 is CSARDRLAGYSDTQYF. The CDR3 DNA follows: TGCAGTGCTAGAGATCGGCTAGCGGGGTATTCAGATACGCAGTATTTT.

This rearrangement joins TRBV6-2 or TRBV6-3 to TRBJ2-1, with 7 bases aligning to TRBD2. The CDR3 runs to 15 residues. J lost 9 bases, V lost 6 bases, and 14 bases had no gene match. The germline V gene encodes CDR1 MNHEY and CDR2 SVGEGT. CDR3 in DNA: TGTGCCAGCAGGGCATCGGGAGGAGGTTCAAGTGAGCAGTTCTTC. This gives the protein CASRASGGGSSEQFF.

The gene calls are TRBV4-2 and TRBJ2-5; 11 bases match TRBD2. The CDR3 is 16 residues long. Germline loops: CDR1 LGHNA, CDR2 YNFKEQ. Trimming took 0 bases from V and 2 from J; bases not matched to a gene: 2. CDR3 sequence: CASSQELAGAQETQYF. The CDR3 nucleotides are TGTGCCAGCAGCCAAGAACTAGCGGGGGCTCAAGAGACCCAGTACTTC.

This chain uses TRBV9 with TRBJ1-1; perhaps TRBD1 as D (6 bases). With 4 bases removed from V and 1 base from J, the gap between germline ends came to 14 bases. Germline loops: CDR1 SGDLS, CDR2 YYNGEE. The CDR3 has 15 amino acids. This chain's CDR3 is CASSLETGPNTEAFF. As DNA, the CDR3 is TGTGCCAGCAGCTTAGAAACAGGGCCGAACACTGAAGCTTTCTTT.

CDR3 region: CASSPGGANYGYTF. In DNA form, the CDR3 reads TGTGCCAGCAGCCCCGGTGGAGCTAACTATGGCTACACCTTC. V usage is TRBV7-9 and J usage is TRBJ1-2; D is unclear. The V end lost 5 bases, the J end lost 0 bases, and 10 bases lay between the germline ends. Per germline, CDR1 SEHNR and CDR2 FQNEAQ (reference sequence). The CDR3 is 14 residues long.

This clonotype appeared a few times. The chain has TRBV20-1 and TRBJ2-7; D may be TRBD2 (6 bases). CDR3 length equals 14 residues. Germline-derived CDR1 and CDR2 are DFQATT and SNEGSKA (reference sequence). The V and J ends lost 5 bases and 7 bases respectively, with 21 bases between them. The CDR3, as DNA: TGCAGTGCTGCGCGGCCCGGGACTGTCTGGGAGCAGTACTTC. The encoded protein is CSAARPGTVWEQYF.

This clonotype has only a few counts. The gene calls are TRBV5-1 and TRBJ2-1, with 10 bases fitting TRBD2. The CDR3 length is 16 residues. Germline CDR1 reads SGHRS; CDR2 reads YFSETQ. V trimming: 0 bases; J trimming: 6 bases; junction bases outside the gene matches: 6. The CDR3 nucleotides read TGCGCCAGCAGCTTGGTTCCTAGCGGGAGTAGCAATGAGCAGTTCTTC. This encodes CASSLVPSGSSNEQFF.

The chain recombines TRBV9 with TRBJ1-2; 9 bases align to TRBD1. Germline CDR1 reads SGDLS; CDR2 reads YYNGEE. The CDR3 loop spans 14 amino acids. Losses at the gene ends were 4 bases for V and 4 bases for J; bases not matched to a gene: 5. The CDR3 spells CASSSQTGGYGYTF. The CDR3 bases are TGTGCCAGCAGCTCCCAGACAGGGGGCTATGGCTACACCTTC.

This clonotype was picked up a small number of times. V gene TRBV2 combines with J gene TRBJ2-7, with D perhaps matching TRBD1 (6 bases). This CDR3 has 14 amino acids. Germline V CDR1 and CDR2: SNHLY, FYNNEI. V lost 4 bases and J lost 0, with 10 bases in between. The CDR3 protein is CASSVGAPSYEQYF. The CDR3 region has the DNA TGTGCCAGCAGTGTGGGGGCCCCCTCCTACGAGCAGTACTTC.